This T cell receptor (beta chain) was sequenced in a study of blood T cell repertoires in COVID-19. Overall study: Samples representing acute and convalescent COVID-19 were sourced from the United States, Italy and Spain.

The study drew participants aged 18 to 89 years from approximately 25 US areas. Two negative PCRs, clearance, or symptom resolution had been documented for recovered Cohort 3 donors. The germline CDR1 and CDR2 sequences are DFQATT and SNEGSKA (reference sequence). The V end lost 3 bases, the J end lost 3 bases, and 11 bases lay between the germline ends. The CDR3 runs to 13 residues. Clones were read by immunoSEQ multiplex PCR, and TCRdb kept only the in-frame ones, dropping some. The sample has roughly 300,000 clones; 70% to 90% are singletons. V usage is TRBV20-1 and J usage is TRBJ2-5; D perhaps matches TRBD2 (6 bases). The sequence derives from a man aged 30 to 39 who had recovered from COVID-19. Sequencing used PBMCs or T cells enriched from blood (not recorded which). CDR3 sequence (DNA): TGCAGTGCTAGTTGGACGGGAGAAGAGACCCAGTACTTC. This gives the protein CSASWTGEETQYF.